Each of the 3 T cell receptor beta chains below was sequenced from the same sample in a study of cytomegalovirus exposure and HLA in healthy donors. Primers for the PCR totalled 60 Vbeta and 13 Jbeta. Method: immunoSEQ multiplex PCR; TCRdb's copy keeps in-frame clones and lacks some. In the table there are 60,000 to 75,000 clones, more than 65% of which are singletons. Specimen: PBMCs. The receptors were sampled from a woman aged 30 to 39 in good health and CMV-seronegative.

V gene TRBV18 combines with J gene TRBJ2-5; D is possibly TRBD1 (5 bases). Trimming removed 3 bases at V and 2 bases at J, with 10 bases between. CDR1 is KGHSH, CDR2 LQKENI, per germline. The CDR3 loop spans 14 amino acids. CDR3 sequence: CASSPMGPQETQYF. The CDR3 bases are TGTGCCAGCTCACCTATGGGGCCTCAAGAGACCCAGTACTTC. The full variable domain, its missing parts supplied by reference TRBV18 and TRBJ2-5, is NAGVMQNPRHLVRRRGQEARLRCSPMKGHSHVYWYRQLPEEGLKFMVYLQKENIIDESGMPKERFSAEFPKEGPSILRIQQVVRGDSAAYFCASSPMGPQETQYFGPGTRLLVL.

This clone has just one count. The gene calls are TRBV6-5 and TRBJ1-1; D might be TRBD1 (6 bases). From germline, CDR1 is MNHEY and CDR2 SVGAGI. Trimming took off 7 bases at V and 4 bases at J, with 16 bases between the two ends. The CDR3 extends over 14 amino acids. The CDR3 spells CASNLAGRGTEAFF. The CDR3 DNA is TGTGCCAGCAACCTAGCTGGCAGGGGCACTGAAGCTTTCTTT.

The rearrangement joins TRBV7-2 to TRBJ2-5, with 10 bases identical to TRBD2. V trimming: 5 bases; J trimming: 5 bases; junction bases outside the gene matches: 8. The CDR3 has 15 residues. The germline gives CDR1 SGHTA, CDR2 FQGNSA. The CDR3, as DNA: TGTGCCAGCAGCCAACTAGCGGGGTTCCGGGAGACCCAGTACTTC. Translated: CASSQLAGFRETQYF.